This TCR beta chain was sequenced for a study of blood T cell repertoires in COVID-19. In the study's own analysis: Scientists estimated how many nucleated cells there were by amplifying reference gene primers. Here immunoSEQ multiplex PCR was the method, and the copy in TCRdb shows in-frame clones only, minus some. V and J calls and clone size are given by that table; D and trimming were obtained from the DNA. The sample shows 200,000 to 300,000 clones, 88% of them seen only once. The CDR3 is 14 amino acids. J lost 2 bases, V lost 5 bases, and 6 bases had no gene match. Per germline, CDR1 SGHRS and CDR2 YFSETQ. The sample holds a few counts of this clone.

The sequenced sample consisted of peripheral blood. V and J are TRBV5-1 and TRBJ1-2; 7 positions agree with TRBD1. The TCR sequence derives from a human donor in a cohort sampled during active COVID-19. The CDR3 reads CASRHGDRNYGYTF. The CDR3 nucleotides are TGCGCCAGCAGACACGGGGACAGAAACTATGGCTACACCTTC. Together with reference TRBV5-1 and TRBJ1-2, the CDR3 gives the full variable domain: KAGVTQTPRYLIKTRGQQVTLSCSPISGHRSVSWYQQTPGQGLQFLFEYFSETQRNKGNFPGRFSGRQFSNSRSEMNVSTLELGDSALYLCASRHGDRNYGYTFGSGTRLTVV.